The 23 T cell receptor beta chains presented below share a single source sample, sequenced in a study of cytomegalovirus exposure and HLA in healthy donors. The PCR contained 60 Vbeta and 13 Jbeta primers. Method: immunoSEQ multiplex PCR; TCRdb's copy keeps in-frame clones and lacks some. The table lists about 130,000 clones, approximately 82% of them singletons. The sequencing sample was made of PBMCs. The receptor source for this set is a boy aged 2 to 9 in good health and CMV-seronegative.

The V gene is TRBV9, the J gene TRBJ2-5; 9 bases are a match to TRBD1. CDR1 is SGDLS, CDR2 YYNGEE, per germline. The junction had 9 bases not matched to a gene; V was cut back by 4 bases and J by 5 bases. The CDR3 totals 15 residues. CDR3 DNA: TGTGCCAGCAGCATCCTACAGGGGGCGGGGGAGACCCAGTACTTC. Encoded protein: CASSILQGAGETQYF. Based on the CDR3 plus reference TRBV9 and TRBJ2-5, the full variable domain is DSGVTQTPKHLITATGQRVTLRCSPRSGDLSVYWYQQSLDQGLQFLIQYYNGEERAKGNILERFSAQQFPDLHSELNLSSLELGDSALYFCASSILQGAGETQYFGPGTRLLVL.

This clone has only one observation. V gene TRBV9 combines with J gene TRBJ1-6, with D perhaps matching TRBD1 (5 bases). This CDR3 contains 16 residues. Per the germline V gene, CDR1 is SGDLS and CDR2 is YYNGEE. V was cut by 3 bases and J by 6 bases, with 16 bases left in between. CDR3: CASSAEGGDGNSPLHF. CDR3 DNA sequence: TGTGCCAGCAGCGCAGAGGGAGGGGATGGTAATTCACCCCTCCACTTT.

This chain links TRBV4-1 with TRBJ1-5; D perhaps matches TRBD1 (5 bases). V was clipped by 5 bases and J by 0 bases, with 11 bases between them. The CDR3 runs 15 residues. Germline CDR1 is MGHRA and CDR2 is YSYEKL. CDR3 coding DNA: TGCGCCAGCAGCGGTCGACAGCTTAGCAATCAGCCCCAGCATTTT. Its protein is CASSGRQLSNQPQHF.

Regarding this clone: A junction boundary mismatches the germline segment, possibly from a read error. The chain has TRBV30 and TRBJ2-3, with 8 bases fitting TRBD2. Germline lookup yields CDR1 GTSNPN and CDR2 SVGIG (reference sequence). The CDR3 length is 14 residues. CDR3 DNA: TGTGCCCGGGGGGGGCCAGGCGACTCAGATACGCGGTATTTT. The encoded protein is CARGGPGDSDTRYF.

The CDR3 sequence: CASSQAGNSGRPYEQYV. DNA of the CDR3: TGTGCCAGCAGCCAGGCGGGGAATTCGGGAAGACCCTACGAGCAGTACGTC. The V call is TRBV5-6, the J call TRBJ2-7, with D maybe TRBD2 (6 bases). The CDR3 is made up of 17 amino acids. The V end was cut by 4 bases, the J end by 2 bases, with 22 bases between. The V gene's germline CDR1 is SGHDT and CDR2 YYEEEE.

The rearrangement uses TRBV13 and TRBJ1-2; D gene ambiguous. Trimming cost V 0 bases and J 2 bases, with 7 bases left between them. Germline CDR1 reads PRHDT; CDR2 reads FYEKMQ (reference sequence). CDR3 length equals 14 residues. The CDR3 region is CASSLGPGNYGYTF. CDR3 coding DNA: TGTGCCAGCAGCTTAGGGCCGGGAAACTATGGCTACACCTTC.

This clone was detected only once. This rearrangement joins TRBV30 to TRBJ1-6; tentative D call: TRBD1 (6 bases). CDR1 and CDR2 (germline): GTSNPN, SVGIG (reference sequence). The CDR3 covers 14 residues. The V and J ends lost 6 bases and 7 bases respectively, with 16 bases between them. This CDR3 reads CACTPGQGNSPLHF. CDR3 nucleotide sequence: TGTGCCTGTACCCCGGGGCAGGGGAATTCACCCCTCCACTTT. Together with reference TRBV30 and TRBJ1-6, the CDR3 gives the full variable domain: SQTIHQWPATLVQPVGSPLSLECTVEGTSNPNLYWYRQAAGRGLQLLFYSVGIGQISSEVPQNLSASRPQDRQFILSSKKLLLSDSGFYLCACTPGQGNSPLHFGNGTRLTVT.

This clone was recorded once. V usage is TRBV5-1 and J usage is TRBJ2-5; 8 bases line up with TRBD1. The J call could be wrong; TRBJ2-7 is a better fit for the DNA end. The CDR3 totals 18 residues. In germline, CDR1 is SGHRS, CDR2 YFSETQ. CDR3 sequence: CASSLAPPWTGSSYEQYF. CDR3 coding DNA: TGCGCCAGCAGCTTGGCCCCCCCCTGGACAGGGAGTTCCTACGAGCAGTACTTC.

The chain combines TRBV9 with TRBJ1-2; TRBD1 agrees at 9 bases. Looked up from germline, CDR1 is SGDLS and CDR2 is YYNGEE. The trim removed 0 bases at V and 4 bases at J, leaving 16 bases unmatched. The CDR3 spans 19 residues. CDR3 region: CASSVAGQGRIRFGYGYTF. The DNA for the CDR3 is TGTGCCAGCAGCGTAGCGGGACAGGGTAGAATTAGGTTCGGCTATGGCTACACCTTC.

The J gene is TRBJ1-5, the V gene TRBV10-3; D is uncertain. CDR1 is ENHRY and CDR2 is SYGVKD in the germline V gene. The CDR3 consists of 13 residues. The V end was cut by 11 bases, the J end by 3 bases, with 14 bases between. This CDR3 is CARGPRVNQPQHF. CDR3 nucleotides: TGTGCCCGAGGCCCCCGGGTCAATCAGCCCCAGCATTTT.

The chain combines TRBV6-1 with TRBJ1-2; D gene uncertain. There are 13 residues in the CDR3. The V and J ends lost 2 bases and 4 bases respectively, with 8 bases between them. The germline gives CDR1 MNHNS, CDR2 SASEGT. The CDR3 here is CASSETGSYGYTF. CDR3 DNA: TGTGCCAGCAGTGAAACGGGGTCCTATGGCTACACCTTC.

For the CDR3, the DNA is TGTGCCAGCAGCCAAGATATGGGGCAGGGTCGGACCGGGGAGCTGTTTTTT. It yields the protein CASSQDMGQGRTGELFF. This sequence joins TRBV4-2 and TRBJ2-2; D perhaps matches TRBD1 (5 bases). CDR1 and CDR2 from the germline V gene are LGHNA and YNFKEQ. The CDR3 contains 17 residues. V lost 0 bases and J 5 bases, leaving 16 bases between the germline ends.

The rearrangement links TRBV18 to TRBJ1-1; D possibly corresponds to TRBD1 (6 bases). Germline assignment: CDR1 KGHSH and CDR2 LQKENI. V gave up 4 bases and J gave up 4 bases, with 22 bases separating them. The CDR3 is 17 residues long. CDR3 bases: TGTGCCAGCTCACTAACCCTTTTGACAGGATCTGGCACTGAAGCTTTCTTT. Translated: CASSLTLLTGSGTEAFF.

The chain is built from TRBV7-9 and TRBJ1-3; 8 nucleotides align to TRBD1. The CDR3 runs to 17 residues. J was trimmed by 0 bases and V by 5 bases; bases with no gene match: 9. Germline CDR1 SEHNR, CDR2 FQNEAQ (reference sequence). CDR3 in amino acids: CASSIMTGDLSGNTIYF. The DNA of the CDR3 is TGTGCCAGCAGCATCATGACAGGGGACCTCTCTGGAAACACCATATATTTT.

The V and J genes are TRBV5-1 and TRBJ1-2; TRBD1 might be the D (5 bases). Trimming removed 4 bases from V and 2 bases from J, with 12 bases in between. CDR1 and CDR2 (germline): SGHRS, YFSETQ. There are 14 residues in the CDR3. The CDR3 bases are TGCGCCAGCAGCCCCCCGGGGGTAAACTATGGCTACACCTTC. Encoded protein: CASSPPGVNYGYTF. Variable domain in full (rest from reference TRBV5-1 and TRBJ1-2): KAGVTQTPRYLIKTRGQQVTLSCSPISGHRSVSWYQQTPGQGLQFLFEYFSETQRNKGNFPGRFSGRQFSNSRSEMNVSTLELGDSALYLCASSPPGVNYGYTFGSGTRLTVV.

The V and J genes are TRBV5-6 and TRBJ2-7, with D possibly matching TRBD1 (6 bases). CDR1 and CDR2 (germline): SGHDT, YYEEEE. The V end was cut by 2 bases, the J end by 3 bases, with 15 bases between. The CDR3 length is 15 residues. The DNA for the CDR3 is TGTGCCAGCAGCTTTGGCAGGGGACGCCACTACGAGCAGTACTTC. It specifies CASSFGRGRHYEQYF. Filled out from reference TRBV5-6 and TRBJ2-7, the complete variable domain reads DAGVTQSPTHLIKTRGQQVTLRCSPKSGHDTVSWYQQALGQGPQFIFQYYEEEERQRGNFPDRFSGHQFPNYSSELNVNALLLGDSALYLCASSFGRGRHYEQYFGPGTRLTVT.

V usage is TRBV9 and J usage is TRBJ2-5; D perhaps matches TRBD1 (6 bases). The V end lost 0 bases, the J end lost 5 bases, and 14 bases lay between the germline ends. Germline CDR1 SGDLS, CDR2 YYNGEE. The CDR3 has 15 residues. CDR3 bases: TGTGCCAGCAGCGTAGAGCAGGGGCACCGGGAGACCCAGTACTTC. This encodes CASSVEQGHRETQYF.

The chain uses TRBV6-4 and TRBJ2-3; 7 bases line up with TRBD2. The germline CDR1 and CDR2 sequences are MRHNA and SNTAGT. The J segment lost 3 bases and the V segment lost 2 bases, leaving 5 bases of the junction unmatched. CDR3 size: 15 residues. CDR3 region: CASSDLMGGTDTQYF. DNA of the CDR3: TGTGCCAGCAGTGACCTAATGGGAGGGACAGATACGCAGTATTTT.

The rearrangement uses TRBV7-2 and TRBJ1-2, with 7 bases identical to TRBD1. Germline trimming cut 6 bases from V and 8 bases from J; bases unmatched to any gene: 9. The CDR3 is 13 residues long. Germline V gene lookup returns CDR1 SGHTA and CDR2 FQGNSA. The CDR3 region is CASSYRGARGYTF. The CDR3 DNA reads TGTGCCAGCAGTTACAGGGGTGCTAGGGGCTACACCTTC.

The sample holds one count of this clone. The gene calls are TRBV6-6 and TRBJ1-1; 9 positions agree with TRBD1. Germline V gives CDR1 MNHNY, CDR2 SVGAGI (reference sequence). There are 13 residues in the CDR3. After removal of 5 bases from V and 6 bases from J, the junction contained 4 bases not matched to a gene. The CDR3 reads CASSPTGGAEAFF. The CDR3 bases are TGTGCCAGCAGTCCCACAGGGGGCGCTGAAGCTTTCTTT.

This clone was seen only a few times. V usage is TRBV7-7 and J usage is TRBJ2-6; D unclear. This CDR3 is 13 amino acids long. The germline CDR1 and CDR2 sequences are SSHAT and FNYEAQ (reference sequence). The CDR3 bases are TGTGCGATCCGGTCACCCGGGGCCAACGTCCTGACTTTC. It encodes CAIRSPGANVLTF.

The chain is built from TRBV7-8 and TRBJ1-2; 7 bases are a match to TRBD1. Germline-derived CDR1 and CDR2 are SGHVS and FQNEAQ. V shed 10 bases and J 8 bases; nucleotides not matched to a gene: 13. The CDR3 extends over 13 amino acids. CDR3 in amino acids: CATLPWDSKGYTF. CDR3 nucleotide sequence: TGTGCCACACTCCCCTGGGACAGCAAAGGCTACACCTTC.

In this sample, this clone turned up once. The CDR3 DNA is TGTGCCAGCAGCCCTAGCGGGGGGCCTACTAGCACAGATACGCAGTATTTT. Protein: CASSPSGGPTSTDTQYF. The chain links TRBV13 to TRBJ2-3; TRBD2 matches at 11 bases. Germline V gene sequence: CDR1 PRHDT, CDR2 FYEKMQ (reference sequence). The trim removed 5 bases at V and 0 bases at J, leaving 7 bases unmatched. The CDR3 contains 17 residues.